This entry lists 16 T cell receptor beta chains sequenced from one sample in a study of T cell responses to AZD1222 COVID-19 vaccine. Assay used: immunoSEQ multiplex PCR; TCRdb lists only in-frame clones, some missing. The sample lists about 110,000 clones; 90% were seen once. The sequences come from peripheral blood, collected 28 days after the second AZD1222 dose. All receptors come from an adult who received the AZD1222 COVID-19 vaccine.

The CDR3 sequence: CASSIGLGQGLRDTQYF. In DNA, the CDR3 is TGTGCCAGTAGTATAGGGTTGGGACAGGGCCTTCGAGATACGCAGTATTTT. V is TRBV19 and J is TRBJ2-3; 9 nucleotides agree with TRBD1. V dropped 1 base and J dropped 5; count of bases not matched to a gene: 10. This CDR3 spans 17 amino acids. CDR1 LNHDA and CDR2 SQIVND come from the germline V gene (reference sequence).

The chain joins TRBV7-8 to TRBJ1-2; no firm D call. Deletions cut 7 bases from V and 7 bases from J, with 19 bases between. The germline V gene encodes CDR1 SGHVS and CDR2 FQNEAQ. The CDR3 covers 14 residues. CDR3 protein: CASNALGRNSGYTF. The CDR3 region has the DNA TGTGCCAGCAACGCTCTCGGACGTAATAGTGGCTACACCTTC. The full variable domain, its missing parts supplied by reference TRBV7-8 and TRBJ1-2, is GAGVSQSPRYKVAKRGQDVALRCDPISGHVSLFWYQQALGQGPEFLTYFQNEAQLDKSGLPSDRFFAERPEGSVSTLKIQRTQQEDSAVYLCASNALGRNSGYTFGSGTRLTVV.

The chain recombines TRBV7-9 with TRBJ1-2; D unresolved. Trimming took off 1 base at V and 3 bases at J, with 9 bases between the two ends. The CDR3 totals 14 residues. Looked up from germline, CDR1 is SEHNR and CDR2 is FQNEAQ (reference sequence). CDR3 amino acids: CASSLVPTDYGYTF. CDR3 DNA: TGTGCCAGCAGCTTAGTCCCCACGGACTATGGCTACACCTTC.

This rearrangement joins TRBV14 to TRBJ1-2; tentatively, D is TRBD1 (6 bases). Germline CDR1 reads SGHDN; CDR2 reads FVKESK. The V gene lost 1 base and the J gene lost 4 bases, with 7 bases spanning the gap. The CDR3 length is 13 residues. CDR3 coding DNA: TGTGCCAGCAGCCAAGCGGACAGCTATGGCTACACCTTC. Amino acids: CASSQADSYGYTF.

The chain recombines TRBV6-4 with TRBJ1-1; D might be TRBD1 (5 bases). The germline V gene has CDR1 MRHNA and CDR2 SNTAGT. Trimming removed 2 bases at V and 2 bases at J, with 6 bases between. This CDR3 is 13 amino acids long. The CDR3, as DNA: TGTGCCAGCAGTGACCGGGACAACACTGAAGCTTTCTTT. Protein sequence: CASSDRDNTEAFF.

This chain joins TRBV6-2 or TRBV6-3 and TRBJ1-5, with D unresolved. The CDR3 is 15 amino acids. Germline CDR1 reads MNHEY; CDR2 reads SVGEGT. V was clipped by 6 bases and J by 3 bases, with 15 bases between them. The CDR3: CASSPAGVNNQPQHF. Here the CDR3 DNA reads TGTGCCAGCAGCCCCGCGGGAGTCAACAATCAGCCCCAGCATTTT.

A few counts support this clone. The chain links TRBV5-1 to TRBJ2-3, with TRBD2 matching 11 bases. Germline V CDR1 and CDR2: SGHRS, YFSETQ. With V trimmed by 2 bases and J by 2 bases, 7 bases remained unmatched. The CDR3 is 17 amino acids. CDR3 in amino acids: CASSLNLAGGNTDTQYF. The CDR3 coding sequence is TGCGCCAGCAGCTTAAACCTAGCGGGGGGCAACACAGATACGCAGTATTTT.

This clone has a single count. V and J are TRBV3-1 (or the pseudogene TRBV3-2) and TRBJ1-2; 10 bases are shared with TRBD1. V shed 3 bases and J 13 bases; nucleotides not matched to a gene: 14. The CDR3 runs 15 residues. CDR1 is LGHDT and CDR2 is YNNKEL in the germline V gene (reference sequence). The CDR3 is CASSHSSPGTGASTF. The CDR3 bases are TGTGCCAGCAGCCACTCCAGTCCCGGGACAGGGGCGAGCACCTTC.

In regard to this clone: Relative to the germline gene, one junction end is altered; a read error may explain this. This CDR3 is CASSPGTGGRDEQFF. The DNA for the CDR3 is TGTGCTAGCAGCCCCGGGACAGGGGGACGGGATGAGCAGTTCTTC. The V gene is TRBV7-7, the J gene TRBJ2-1; TRBD1 agrees at 11 bases. Germline lookup yields CDR1 SSHAT and CDR2 FNYEAQ (reference sequence). The CDR3 length is 15 residues. Full variable domain (outside the CDR3, taken from reference TRBV7-7 and TRBJ2-1): GAGVSQSPRYKVTKRGQDVTLRCDPISSHATLYWYQQALGQGPEFLTYFNYEAQPDKSGLPSDRFSAERPEGSISTLTIQRTEQRDSAMYRCASSPGTGGRDEQFFGPGTRLTVL.

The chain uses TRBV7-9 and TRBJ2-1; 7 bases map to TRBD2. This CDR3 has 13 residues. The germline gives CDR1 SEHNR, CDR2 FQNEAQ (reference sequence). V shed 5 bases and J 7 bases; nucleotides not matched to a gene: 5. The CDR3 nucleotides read TGTGCCAGCAGCCAGGGAGCGGGGAATGAGCAGTTCTTC. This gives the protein CASSQGAGNEQFF. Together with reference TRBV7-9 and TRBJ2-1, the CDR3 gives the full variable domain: DTGVSQNPRHKITKRGQNVTFRCDPISEHNRLYWYRQTLGQGPEFLTYFQNEAQLEKSRLLSDRFSAERPKGSFSTLEIQRTEQGDSAMYLCASSQGAGNEQFFGPGTRLTVL.

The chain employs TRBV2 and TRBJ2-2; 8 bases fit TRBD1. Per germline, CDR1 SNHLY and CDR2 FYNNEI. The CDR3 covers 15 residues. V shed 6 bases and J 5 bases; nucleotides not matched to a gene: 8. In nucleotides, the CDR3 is TGTGCCAGCAGACCCGACAGGGGTGCAACCGGGGAGCTGTTTTTT. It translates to CASRPDRGATGELFF.

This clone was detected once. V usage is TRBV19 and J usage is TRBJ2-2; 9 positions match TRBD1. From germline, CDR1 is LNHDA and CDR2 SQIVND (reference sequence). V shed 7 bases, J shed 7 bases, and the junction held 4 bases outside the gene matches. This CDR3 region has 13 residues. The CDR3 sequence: CASTGTGIGELFF. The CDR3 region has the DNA TGTGCCAGTACGGGGACAGGGATCGGGGAGCTGTTTTTT.

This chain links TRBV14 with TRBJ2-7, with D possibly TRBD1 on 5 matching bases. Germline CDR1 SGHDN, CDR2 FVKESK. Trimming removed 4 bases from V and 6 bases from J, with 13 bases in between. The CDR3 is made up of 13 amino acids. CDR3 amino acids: CASSPQDLGEQYF. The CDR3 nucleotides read TGTGCCAGCAGCCCACAGGATTTGGGCGAGCAGTACTTC.

The DNA for the CDR3 is TGTGCCAGCAGCTTATGGGCACTTGGGGGTGGGGACACTGAAGCTTTCTTT. It translates to CASSLWALGGGDTEAFF. The genes are TRBV7-2 and TRBJ1-1, with D perhaps TRBD1 (5 bases). Trimming took 2 bases from V and 3 from J, leaving 19 bases between them. Germline loops: CDR1 SGHTA, CDR2 FQGNSA. This CDR3 region has 17 residues. Using reference TRBV7-2 and TRBJ1-1 for the parts outside the CDR3, the full variable domain is GAGVSQSPSNKVTEKGKDVELRCDPISGHTALYWYRQSLGQGLEFLIYFQGNSAPDKSGLPSDRFSAERTGGSVSTLTIQRTQQEDSAVYLCASSLWALGGGDTEAFFGQGTRLTVV.

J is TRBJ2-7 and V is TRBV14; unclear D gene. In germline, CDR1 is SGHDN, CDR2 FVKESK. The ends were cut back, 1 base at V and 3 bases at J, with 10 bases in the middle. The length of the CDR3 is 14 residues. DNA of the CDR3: TGTGCCAGCAGCCAAGTCCCAGGTAACTACGAGCAGTACTTC. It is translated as CASSQVPGNYEQYF.

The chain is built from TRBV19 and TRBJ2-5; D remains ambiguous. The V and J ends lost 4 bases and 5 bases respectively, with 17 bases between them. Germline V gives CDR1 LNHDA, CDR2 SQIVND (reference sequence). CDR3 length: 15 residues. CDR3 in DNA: TGTGCCAGTAGTACCCGACTTACTCAAGGGGAGACCCAGTACTTC. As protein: CASSTRLTQGETQYF.